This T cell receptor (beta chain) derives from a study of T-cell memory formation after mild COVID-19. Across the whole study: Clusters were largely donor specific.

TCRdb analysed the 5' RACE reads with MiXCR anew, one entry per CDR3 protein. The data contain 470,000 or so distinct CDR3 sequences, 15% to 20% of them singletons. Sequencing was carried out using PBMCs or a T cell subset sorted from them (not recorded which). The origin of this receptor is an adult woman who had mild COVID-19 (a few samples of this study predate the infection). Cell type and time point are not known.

The CDR3 protein is CAISESSGRAFYEQYF. For the CDR3, the DNA is TGTGCCATCAGTGAGTCGAGCGGGAGGGCCTTCTACGAGCAGTACTTC. The chain couples TRBV10-3 to TRBJ2-7, with TRBD2 matching 10 bases. J was trimmed by 3 bases and V by 0 bases; bases with no gene match: 5. The V gene's germline CDR1 is ENHRY and CDR2 SYGVKD. This CDR3 is built from 16 residues.